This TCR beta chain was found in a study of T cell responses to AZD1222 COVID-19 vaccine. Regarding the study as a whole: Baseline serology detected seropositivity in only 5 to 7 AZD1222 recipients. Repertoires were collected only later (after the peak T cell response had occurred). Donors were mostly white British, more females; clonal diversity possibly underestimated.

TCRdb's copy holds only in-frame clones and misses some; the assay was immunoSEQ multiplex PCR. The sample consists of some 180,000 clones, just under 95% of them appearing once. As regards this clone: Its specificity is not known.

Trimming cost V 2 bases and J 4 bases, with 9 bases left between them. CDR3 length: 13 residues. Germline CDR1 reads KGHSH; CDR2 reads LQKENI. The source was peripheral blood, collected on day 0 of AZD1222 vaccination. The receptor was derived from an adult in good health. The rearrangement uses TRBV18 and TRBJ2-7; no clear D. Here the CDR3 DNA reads TGTGCCAGCTCACCATCGGCCCCGTACGAGCAGTACTTC. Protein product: CASSPSAPYEQYF.